This T cell receptor beta chain was recorded in a study of blood T cell repertoires in COVID-19. Across the whole study: Sites in the United States, Italy and Spain provided acute and convalescent COVID-19 samples. Sample material is recorded as cDNA or gDNA derived from T cells, B-cell-depleted T cells, or PBMCs.

This clone was observed once. There are 16 residues in the CDR3. Germline loops: CDR1 GTSNPN, CDR2 SVGIG (reference sequence). Authors' processing steps: Scientists estimated how many nucleated cells there were by amplifying reference gene primers. The protocol was immunoSEQ multiplex PCR, while the TCRdb copy is restricted to in-frame clones and leaves out a portion. Clone size and the V and J calls come from that table; the DNA yielded D and trimming. The table shows some 260,000 clones, with nearly 90% occurring only once. The chain joins TRBV30 to TRBJ2-6, with D possibly being TRBD2 (6 bases). The receptor was derived from a woman under 40 with acute or convalescent COVID-19. Sequenced: peripheral blood. CDR3 nucleotide sequence: TGTGCTAGGTCGGGGGACCGTTACTCTGGGGCCAACGTCCTGACTTTC. As protein: CARSGDRYSGANVLTF. Full variable domain (remainder filled in from reference TRBV30 and TRBJ2-6): SQTIHQWPATLVQPVGSPLSLECTVEGTSNPNLYWYRQAAGRGLQLLFYSVGIGQISSEVPQNLSASRPQDRQFILSSKKLLLSDSGFYLCARSGDRYSGANVLTFGAGSRLTVL.